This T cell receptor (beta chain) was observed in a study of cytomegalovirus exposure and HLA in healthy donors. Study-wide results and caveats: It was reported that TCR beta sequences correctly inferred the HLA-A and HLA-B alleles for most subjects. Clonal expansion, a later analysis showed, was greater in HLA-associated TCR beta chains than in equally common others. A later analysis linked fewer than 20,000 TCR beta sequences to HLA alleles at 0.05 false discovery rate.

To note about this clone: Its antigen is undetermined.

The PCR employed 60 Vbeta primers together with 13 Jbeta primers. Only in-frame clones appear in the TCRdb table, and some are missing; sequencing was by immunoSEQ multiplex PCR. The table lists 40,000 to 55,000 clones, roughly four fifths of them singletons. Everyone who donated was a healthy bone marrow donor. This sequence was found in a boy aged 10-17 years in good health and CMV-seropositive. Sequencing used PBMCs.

The CDR3 protein is CASSTGQGDGYTF. DNA for the CDR3: TGTGCCAGCAGCACGGGACAGGGGGATGGCTACACCTTC. This chain links TRBV6-1 with TRBJ1-2, with 11 positions matching TRBD1. Germline V gives CDR1 MNHNS, CDR2 SASEGT. CDR3 length: 13 amino acids. J was trimmed by 6 bases and V by 6 bases; bases with no gene match: 3.